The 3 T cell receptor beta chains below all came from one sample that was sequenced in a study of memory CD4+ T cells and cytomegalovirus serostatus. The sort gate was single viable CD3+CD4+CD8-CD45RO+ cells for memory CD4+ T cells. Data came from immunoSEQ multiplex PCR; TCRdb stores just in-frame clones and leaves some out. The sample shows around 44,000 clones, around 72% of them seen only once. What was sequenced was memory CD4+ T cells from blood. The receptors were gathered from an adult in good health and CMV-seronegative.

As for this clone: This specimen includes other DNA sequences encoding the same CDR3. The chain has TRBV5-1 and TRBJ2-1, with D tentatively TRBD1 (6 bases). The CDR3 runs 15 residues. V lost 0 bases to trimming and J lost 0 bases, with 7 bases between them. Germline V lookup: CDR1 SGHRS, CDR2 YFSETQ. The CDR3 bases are TGCGCCAGCAGCTTGGAAGGGGGCTCCTACAATGAGCAGTTCTTC. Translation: CASSLEGGSYNEQFF.

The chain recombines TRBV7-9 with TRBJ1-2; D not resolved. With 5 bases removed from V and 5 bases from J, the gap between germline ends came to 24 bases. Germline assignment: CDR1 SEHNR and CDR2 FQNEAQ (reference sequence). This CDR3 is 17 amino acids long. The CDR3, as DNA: TGTGCCAGCAGCGATCCCCGCGAGGATAGGGTAAAGTATGGCTACACCTTC. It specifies CASSDPREDRVKYGYTF.

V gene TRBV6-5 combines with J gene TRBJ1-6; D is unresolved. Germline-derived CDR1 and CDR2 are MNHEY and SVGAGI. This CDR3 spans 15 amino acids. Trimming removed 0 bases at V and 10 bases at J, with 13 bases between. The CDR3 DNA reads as TGTGCCAGCAGTTACTCTTCTCGGTTGTGGTCACCCCTCCACTTT. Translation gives CASSYSSRLWSPLHF.